These 3 T cell receptor beta chains share one sample of origin, sequenced in a study of cytomegalovirus exposure and HLA in healthy donors. Primers included in the PCR were 60 Vbeta and 13 Jbeta primers. Sequenced by immunoSEQ multiplex PCR; TCRdb stores in-frame clones only, minus some. The sample has 90,000 or so clones; approximately 71% are singletons. The specimen sequenced was PBMCs. Receptors were obtained from a woman younger than 35 in good health and CMV-seropositive.

The V and J genes are TRBV19 and TRBJ2-1, with TRBD2 matching 10 bases. CDR1 and CDR2 from the germline V gene are LNHDA and SQIVND (reference sequence). V was clipped by 5 bases and J by 7 bases; unmatched bases: 8. The CDR3 has 15 residues. CDR3 bases: TGTGCCAGTAGTTTTAGCGGGAGGTCCTTTAATGAGCAGTTCTTC. It specifies CASSFSGRSFNEQFF. The whole variable domain, remainder taken from reference TRBV19 and TRBJ2-1, is DGGITQSPKYLFRKEGQNVTLSCEQNLNHDAMYWYRQDPGQGLRLIYYSQIVNDFQKGDIAEGYSVSREKKESFPLTVTSAQKNPTAFYLCASSFSGRSFNEQFFGPGTRLTVL.

The rearrangement links TRBV6-5 to TRBJ1-4; D is unclear. The CDR3 contains 13 residues. Deletions cut 8 bases from V and 7 bases from J, with 14 bases between. CDR1 MNHEY and CDR2 SVGAGI come from the germline V gene. Here the CDR3 reads CASRAGNGEKLFF. The CDR3 DNA reads TGTGCCAGCCGGGCGGGGAACGGTGAAAAACTGTTTTTT.

The chain is built from TRBV5-1 and TRBJ2-7; a possible D gene is TRBD1 (5 bases). V was cut by 1 base and J by 1 base, with 9 bases left in between. The germline CDR1 and CDR2 sequences are SGHRS and YFSETQ. CDR3 size: 14 residues. The CDR3 nucleotides are TGCGCCAGCAGCTTGCAAACAGGATCCTACGAGCAGTACTTC. This sequence encodes CASSLQTGSYEQYF.